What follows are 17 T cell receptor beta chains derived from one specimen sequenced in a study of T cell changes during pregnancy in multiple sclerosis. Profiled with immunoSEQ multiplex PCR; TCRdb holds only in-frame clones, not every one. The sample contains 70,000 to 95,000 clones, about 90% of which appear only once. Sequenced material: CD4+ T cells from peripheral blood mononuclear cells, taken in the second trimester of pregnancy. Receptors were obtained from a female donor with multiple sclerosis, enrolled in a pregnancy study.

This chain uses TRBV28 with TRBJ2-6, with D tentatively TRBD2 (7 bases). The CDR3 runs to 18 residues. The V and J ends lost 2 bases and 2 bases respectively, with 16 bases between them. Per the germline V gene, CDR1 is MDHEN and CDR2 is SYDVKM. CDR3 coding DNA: TGTGCCAGCAGTTTAATGGTGGGGGGGCACGCTGGGGCCAACGTCCTGACTTTC. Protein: CASSLMVGGHAGANVLTF.

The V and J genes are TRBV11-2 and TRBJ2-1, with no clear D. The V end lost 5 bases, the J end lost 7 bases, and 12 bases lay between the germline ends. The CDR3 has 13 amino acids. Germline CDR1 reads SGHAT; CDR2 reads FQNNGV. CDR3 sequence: CASSVRRSNEQFF. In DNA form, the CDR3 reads TGTGCCAGCAGCGTACGCCGGTCGAATGAGCAGTTCTTC. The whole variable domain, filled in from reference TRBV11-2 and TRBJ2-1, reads EAGVAQSPRYKIIEKRQSVAFWCNPISGHATLYWYQQILGQGPKLLIQFQNNGVVDDSQLPKDRFSAERLKGVDSTLKIQPAKLEDSAVYLCASSVRRSNEQFFGPGTRLTVL.

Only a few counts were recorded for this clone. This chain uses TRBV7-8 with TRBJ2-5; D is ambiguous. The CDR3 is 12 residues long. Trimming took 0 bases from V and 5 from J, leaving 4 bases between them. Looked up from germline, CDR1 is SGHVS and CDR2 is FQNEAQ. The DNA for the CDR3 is TGTGCCAGCAGCTTAGCGCGGGAGACCCAGTACTTC. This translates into CASSLARETQYF. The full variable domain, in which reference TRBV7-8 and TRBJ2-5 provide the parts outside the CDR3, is GAGVSQSPRYKVAKRGQDVALRCDPISGHVSLFWYQQALGQGPEFLTYFQNEAQLDKSGLPSDRFFAERPEGSVSTLKIQRTQQEDSAVYLCASSLARETQYFGPGTRLLVL.

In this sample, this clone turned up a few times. The CDR3 here is CASTFSSRGKGSSPLHF. CDR3 nucleotides: TGTGCCAGCACTTTCTCAAGTCGGGGGAAGGGCTCCTCACCCCTCCACTTT. The genes are TRBV27 and TRBJ1-6, with D possibly matching TRBD1 (5 bases). Germline CDR1 MNHEY, CDR2 SMNVEV (reference sequence). V was cut by 7 bases and J by 10 bases, with 26 bases left in between. CDR3 length equals 17 residues.

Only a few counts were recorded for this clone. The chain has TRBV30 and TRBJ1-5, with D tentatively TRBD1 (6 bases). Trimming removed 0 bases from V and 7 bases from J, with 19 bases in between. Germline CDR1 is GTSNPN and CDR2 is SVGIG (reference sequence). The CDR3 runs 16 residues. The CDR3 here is CAWSVQRGAGLQPQHF. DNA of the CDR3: TGTGCCTGGAGTGTACAGCGGGGGGCAGGATTGCAGCCCCAGCATTTT.

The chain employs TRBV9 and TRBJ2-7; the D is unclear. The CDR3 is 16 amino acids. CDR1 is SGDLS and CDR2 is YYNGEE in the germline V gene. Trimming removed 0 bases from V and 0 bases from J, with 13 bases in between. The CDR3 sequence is CASSVGGDSRSYEQYF. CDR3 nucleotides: TGTGCCAGCAGCGTAGGTGGAGACTCACGCTCCTACGAGCAGTACTTC.

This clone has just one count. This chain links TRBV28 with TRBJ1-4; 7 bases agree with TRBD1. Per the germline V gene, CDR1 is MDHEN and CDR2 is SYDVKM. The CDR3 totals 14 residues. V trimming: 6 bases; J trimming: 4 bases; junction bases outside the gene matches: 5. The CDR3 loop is CASRPGTVNEKLFF. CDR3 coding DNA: TGTGCCAGCAGACCCGGGACAGTTAATGAAAAACTGTTTTTT.

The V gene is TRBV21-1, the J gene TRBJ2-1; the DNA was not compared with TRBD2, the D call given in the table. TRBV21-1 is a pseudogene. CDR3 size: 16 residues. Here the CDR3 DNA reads TGTGCCAGCAGCAAAGCGAGGTCGGGGATCGGCAATGAGCAGTTCTTC. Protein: CASSKARSGIGNEQFF.

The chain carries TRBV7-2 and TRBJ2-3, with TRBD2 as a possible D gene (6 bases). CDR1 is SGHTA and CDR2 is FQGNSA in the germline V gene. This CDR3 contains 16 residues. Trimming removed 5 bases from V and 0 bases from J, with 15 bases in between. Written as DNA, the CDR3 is TGTGCCAGCAGCCCGTATCTAGCGCAAAGCACAGATACGCAGTATTTT. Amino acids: CASSPYLAQSTDTQYF.

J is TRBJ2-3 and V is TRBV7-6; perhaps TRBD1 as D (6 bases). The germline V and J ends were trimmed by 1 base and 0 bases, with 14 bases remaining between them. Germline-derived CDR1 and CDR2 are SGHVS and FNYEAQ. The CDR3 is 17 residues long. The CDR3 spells CASSLGTRGSSTDTQYF. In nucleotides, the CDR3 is TGTGCCAGCAGCTTAGGTACTAGGGGGAGTAGCACAGATACGCAGTATTTT.

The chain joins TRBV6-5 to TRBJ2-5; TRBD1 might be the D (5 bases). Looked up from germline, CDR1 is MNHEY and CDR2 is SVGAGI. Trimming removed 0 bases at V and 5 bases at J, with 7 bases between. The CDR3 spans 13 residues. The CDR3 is CASSYSGVETQYF. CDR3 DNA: TGTGCCAGCAGTTACTCAGGGGTGGAGACCCAGTACTTC.

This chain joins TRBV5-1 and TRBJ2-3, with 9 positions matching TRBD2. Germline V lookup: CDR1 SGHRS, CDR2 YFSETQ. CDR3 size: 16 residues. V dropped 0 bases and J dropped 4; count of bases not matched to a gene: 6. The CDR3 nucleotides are TGCGCCAGCAGCTTGGTTTCTAGCGGGATGTCAGATACGCAGTATTTT. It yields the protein CASSLVSSGMSDTQYF.

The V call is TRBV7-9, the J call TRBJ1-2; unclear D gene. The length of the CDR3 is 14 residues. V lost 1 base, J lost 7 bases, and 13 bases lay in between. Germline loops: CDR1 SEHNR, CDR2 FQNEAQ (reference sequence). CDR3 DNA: TGTGCCAGCAGCTTAGGAGTAGGCCGGGGTGGCTACACCTTC. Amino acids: CASSLGVGRGGYTF.

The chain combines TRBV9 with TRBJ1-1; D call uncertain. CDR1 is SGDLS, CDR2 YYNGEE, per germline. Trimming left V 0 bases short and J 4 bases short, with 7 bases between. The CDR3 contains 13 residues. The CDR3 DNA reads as TGTGCCAGCAGCGTAGGTACAGCCACTGAAGCTTTCTTT. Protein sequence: CASSVGTATEAFF. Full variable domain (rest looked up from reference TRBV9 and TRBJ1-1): DSGVTQTPKHLITATGQRVTLRCSPRSGDLSVYWYQQSLDQGLQFLIQYYNGEERAKGNILERFSAQQFPDLHSELNLSSLELGDSALYFCASSVGTATEAFFGQGTRLTVV.

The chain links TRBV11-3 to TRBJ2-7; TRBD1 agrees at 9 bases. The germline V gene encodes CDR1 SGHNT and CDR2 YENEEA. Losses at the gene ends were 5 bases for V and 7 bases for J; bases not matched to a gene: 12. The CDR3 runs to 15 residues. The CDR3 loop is CASSERGTGLGEQYF. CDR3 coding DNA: TGTGCCAGCAGCGAGCGCGGGACAGGGCTTGGGGAGCAGTACTTC.

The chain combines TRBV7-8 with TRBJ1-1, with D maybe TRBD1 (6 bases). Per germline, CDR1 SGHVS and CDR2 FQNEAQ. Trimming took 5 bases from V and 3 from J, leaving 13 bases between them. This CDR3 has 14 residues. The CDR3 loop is CASSRRDRYTEAFF. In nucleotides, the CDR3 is TGTGCCAGCAGCAGACGAGACAGGTACACTGAAGCTTTCTTT.

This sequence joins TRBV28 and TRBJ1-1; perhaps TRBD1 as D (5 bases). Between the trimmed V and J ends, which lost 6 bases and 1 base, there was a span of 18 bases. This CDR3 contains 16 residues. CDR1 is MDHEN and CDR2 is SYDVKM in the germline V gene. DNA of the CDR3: TGTGCCAGCAGCACCTGGGGGGAGTCGGCGAACACTGAAGCTTTCTTT. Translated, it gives CASSTWGESANTEAFF. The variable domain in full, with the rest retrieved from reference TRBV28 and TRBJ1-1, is DVKVTQSSRYLVKRTGEKVFLECVQDMDHENMFWYRQDPGLGLRLIYFSYDVKMKEKGDIPEGYSVSREKKERFSLILESASTNQTSMYLCASSTWGESANTEAFFGQGTRLTVV.